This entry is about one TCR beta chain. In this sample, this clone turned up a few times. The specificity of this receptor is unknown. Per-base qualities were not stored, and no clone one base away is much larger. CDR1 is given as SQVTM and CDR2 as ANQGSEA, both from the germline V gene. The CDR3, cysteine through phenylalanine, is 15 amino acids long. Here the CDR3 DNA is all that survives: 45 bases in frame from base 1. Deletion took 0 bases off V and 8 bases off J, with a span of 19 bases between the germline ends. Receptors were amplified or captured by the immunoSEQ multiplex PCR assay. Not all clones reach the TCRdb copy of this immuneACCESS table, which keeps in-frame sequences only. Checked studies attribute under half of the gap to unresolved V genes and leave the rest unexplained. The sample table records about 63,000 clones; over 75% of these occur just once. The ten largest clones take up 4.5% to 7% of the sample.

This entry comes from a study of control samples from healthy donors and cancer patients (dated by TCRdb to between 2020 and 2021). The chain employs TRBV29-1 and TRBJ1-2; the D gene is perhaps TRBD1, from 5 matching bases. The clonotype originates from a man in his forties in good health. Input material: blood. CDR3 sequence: CSVEEPGPGKHGYTF. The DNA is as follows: TGCAGCGTTGAAGAGCCGGGACCTGGAAAACACGGCTACACCTTC.